What follows are 21 T cell receptor beta chains derived from one specimen sequenced in a study of long-term antiretroviral therapy in people with HIV. The assay used was immunoSEQ (version v3.0), run at survey level. Using immunoSEQ multiplex PCR, the repertoire was profiled, and TCRdb retains in-frame clones only, with some absent. Counted here are fewer than 20,000 clones, roughly 94% occurring once; the ten biggest clones make up approximately 4.2%. The sample in question was unsorted PBMCs, obtained 6.4 years after starting antiretroviral therapy. The origin of the receptors is a woman aged 45-65 years with HIV.

V gene TRBV29-1 combines with J gene TRBJ2-3; D may match TRBD1 or TRBD2 (5 bases each). This CDR3 comprises 12 residues. Trimming shortened V by 8 bases and J by 1 base, and 10 bases separated the two germline ends. Germline values: CDR1 SQVTM, CDR2 ANQGSEA. The CDR3 coding sequence is TGCAGCTCAGGGCGGGGCACAGATACGCAGTATTTT. Protein product: CSSGRGTDTQYF.

The chain links TRBV11-2 to TRBJ1-2; 7 positions match TRBD1. CDR1 SGHAT and CDR2 FQNNGV come from the germline V gene. The ends lost 11 bases at V and 6 bases at J; junction bases unmatched: 9. The CDR3 runs 12 residues. Here the CDR3 reads CASEAGGNGYTF. The CDR3 DNA follows: TGTGCCTCGGAGGCAGGGGGTAATGGCTACACCTTC.

This clone was seen only once. The J gene is TRBJ2-1, the V gene TRBV2, with D tentatively TRBD2 (5 bases). Germline V gene sequence: CDR1 SNHLY, CDR2 FYNNEI. V was trimmed by 7 bases and J by 7 bases, leaving 17 bases between them. The CDR3 length is 14 residues. The CDR3 spells CASTLSRGLNEQFF. CDR3 nucleotides: TGTGCCAGCACCCTGAGTCGGGGATTGAATGAGCAGTTCTTC.

This clone was counted a single time. The genes are TRBV5-1 and TRBJ2-7; possibly TRBD1 for D (6 bases). This CDR3 is built from 12 residues. Trimming took off 2 bases at V and 5 bases at J, with 8 bases between the two ends. Germline V gives CDR1 SGHRS, CDR2 YFSETQ. CDR3 DNA: TGCGCCAGCAGCTTACCAGGGGACGAGCAGTACTTC. Translation gives CASSLPGDEQYF.

The chain employs TRBV6-1 and TRBJ1-1; the D is unclear. This CDR3 is 13 amino acids long. CDR1 MNHNS and CDR2 SASEGT come from the germline V gene. The V gene lost 9 bases and the J gene lost 1 base, with 12 bases spanning the gap. Written as DNA, the CDR3 is TGTGCCAGTACAAGACCGACGAACACTGAAGCTTTCTTT. This translates into CASTRPTNTEAFF.

The chain is built from TRBV7-2 and TRBJ2-1; weak D call: TRBD1 (5 bases). The V gene's germline CDR1 is SGHTA and CDR2 FQGNSA. This CDR3 is built from 14 residues. Trimming stripped 5 bases from V and 3 bases from J, with 11 bases between. Written as DNA, the CDR3 is TGTGCCAGCAGCCCCAGGGCTATCTACAATGAGCAGTTCTTC. This sequence encodes CASSPRAIYNEQFF.

J is TRBJ2-7 and V is TRBV5-6; 7 bases are a match to TRBD1. V shed 4 bases, J shed 6 bases, and the junction held 10 bases outside the gene matches. This CDR3 comprises 14 residues. Looked up from germline, CDR1 is SGHDT and CDR2 is YYEEEE. The CDR3 bases are TGTGCCAGCAGCATATCGACAGGGTATAGCGAGCAGTACTTC. Amino acids: CASSISTGYSEQYF.

This clone was observed once. The V and J genes are TRBV19 and TRBJ2-1; TRBD2 aligns across 9 bases. V dropped 5 bases and J dropped 2; count of bases not matched to a gene: 10. Germline V gene sequence: CDR1 LNHDA, CDR2 SQIVND (reference sequence). This CDR3 is 17 amino acids long. CDR3 protein: CASSPSGIAGAYNEQFF. The DNA of the CDR3 is TGTGCCAGTAGTCCCTCGGGGATAGCGGGGGCCTACAATGAGCAGTTCTTC.

The chain joins TRBV10-3 to TRBJ1-5, with TRBD1 matching 9 bases. CDR1 is ENHRY, CDR2 SYGVKD, per germline. Trimming removed 4 bases from V and 7 bases from J; junction bases left unmatched: 8. The length of the CDR3 is 15 residues. CDR3 region: CAISAHGQGNQPQHF. The CDR3 DNA reads TGTGCCATCAGTGCACATGGACAGGGGAACCAGCCCCAGCATTTT.

The chain has TRBV19 and TRBJ2-7; 9 nucleotides agree with TRBD1. CDR1 is LNHDA and CDR2 is SQIVND in the germline V gene (reference sequence). The CDR3 is 16 residues long. The J segment lost 5 bases and the V segment lost 2 bases, leaving 10 bases of the junction unmatched. CDR3 sequence (DNA): TGTGCCAGTAGTATATCGTTCTGGGGACAGGGCGACGAGCAGTACTTC. This sequence encodes CASSISFWGQGDEQYF.

The rearrangement links TRBV28 to TRBJ2-1; a possible D gene is TRBD2 (6 bases). V lost 7 bases and J 7 bases, leaving 23 bases between the germline ends. CDR1 MDHEN and CDR2 SYDVKM come from the germline V gene. This CDR3 region has 16 residues. The CDR3 bases are TGTGCCAGCACTCCTTATCCGGGAGAGGTAGGGAATGAGCAGTTCTTC. Translated, it gives CASTPYPGEVGNEQFF. The whole variable domain, remainder taken from reference TRBV28 and TRBJ2-1, is DVKVTQSSRYLVKRTGEKVFLECVQDMDHENMFWYRQDPGLGLRLIYFSYDVKMKEKGDIPEGYSVSREKKERFSLILESASTNQTSMYLCASTPYPGEVGNEQFFGPGTRLTVL.

This chain uses TRBV25-1 with TRBJ2-1; D call uncertain. The CDR3 sequence is 13 residues long. Trimming left V 4 bases short and J 5 bases short, with 9 bases between. Germline V CDR1 and CDR2: MGHDK, SYGVNS. The CDR3 nucleotides are TGTGCCAGCAGTGCCTACTCGGACAATGAGCAGTTCTTC. Its translation: CASSAYSDNEQFF.

The chain has TRBV5-4 and TRBJ2-5; 7 nucleotides agree with TRBD2. Germline CDR1 SGHNT, CDR2 YYREEE (reference sequence). The CDR3 is 15 amino acids. Trimming removed 2 bases from V and 3 bases from J; junction bases left unmatched: 7. CDR3 bases: TGTGCCAGCAGCTTCGGGCTAGCGGAGGAAGAGACCCAGTACTTC. Translating gives CASSFGLAEEETQYF.

CDR3 amino acids: CSALLQETQYF. As DNA, the CDR3 is TGCAGTGCTCTTCTCCAAGAGACCCAGTACTTC. V and J are TRBV20-1 and TRBJ2-5; no firm D call. Germline V gene data show CDR1 as DFQATT and CDR2 as SNEGSKA (reference sequence). This CDR3 has 11 residues. Trimming shortened V by 5 bases and J by 1 base, and 5 bases separated the two germline ends.

V usage is TRBV7-2 and J usage is TRBJ2-5, with TRBD1 identical over 7 bases. This CDR3 is built from 16 residues. J gave up 0 bases and V 5 bases, and 9 bases lay outside the gene matches. Germline V gene data show CDR1 as SGHTA and CDR2 as FQGNSA. The CDR3 nucleotides are TGTGCCAGCAGCGGTCGGACAGGACGGTACCAAGAGACCCAGTACTTC. As protein: CASSGRTGRYQETQYF. The full variable domain, with the rest looked up from reference TRBV7-2 and TRBJ2-5, is GAGVSQSPSNKVTEKGKDVELRCDPISGHTALYWYRQSLGQGLEFLIYFQGNSAPDKSGLPSDRFSAERTGGSVSTLTIQRTQQEDSAVYLCASSGRTGRYQETQYFGPGTRLLVL.

The chain carries TRBV29-1 and TRBJ2-7, with no clear D. The CDR3 runs to 11 residues. CDR1 is SQVTM, CDR2 ANQGSEA, per germline. V was pared by 2 bases and J by 3 bases, with 5 bases between. Written as DNA, the CDR3 is TGCAGCGTTGAAACTAACTACGAGCAGTACTTC. Translation: CSVETNYEQYF.

The V call is TRBV11-2, the J call TRBJ1-1; D is unclear. The V gene lost 3 bases and the J gene lost 7 bases, with 9 bases spanning the gap. The CDR3 spans 12 residues. The germline gives CDR1 SGHAT, CDR2 FQNNGV. CDR3 in DNA: TGTGCCAGCAGCTTGGTAGGAAATGAAGCTTTCTTT. It specifies CASSLVGNEAFF.

This clone appeared once. The rearrangement links TRBV7-2 to TRBJ2-7; tentative D call: TRBD1 (6 bases). This CDR3 region has 14 residues. The V gene's germline CDR1 is SGHTA and CDR2 FQGNSA. V lost 4 bases, J lost 0 bases, and 10 bases lay in between. The CDR3: CASSSQGNSYEQYF. In DNA form, the CDR3 reads TGTGCCAGCAGCTCCCAGGGGAACTCCTACGAGCAGTACTTC.

The chain uses TRBV5-1 and TRBJ2-5; weak D call: TRBD1 (6 bases). V was cut by 1 base and J by 2 bases, with 12 bases left in between. The CDR3 loop spans 15 amino acids. CDR1 is SGHRS, CDR2 YFSETQ, per germline. This CDR3 reads CASSLSGAVQETQYF. CDR3 in DNA: TGCGCCAGCAGCTTGTCAGGGGCGGTACAAGAGACCCAGTACTTC.

This sequence joins TRBV5-4 and TRBJ2-2; 8 bases line up with TRBD2. The CDR3 spans 15 residues. Germline V CDR1 and CDR2: SGHNT, YYREEE (reference sequence). The junction had 4 bases not matched to a gene; V was cut back by 2 bases and J by 4 bases. The CDR3 sequence is CASSLSLAGTGELFF. The CDR3 nucleotides are TGTGCCAGCAGCTTAAGCCTAGCGGGCACCGGGGAGCTGTTTTTT.

The chain links TRBV7-9 to TRBJ2-7, with D possibly being TRBD1 (5 bases). Trimming removed 5 bases from V and 6 bases from J, with 17 bases in between. The CDR3 sequence is 14 residues long. Germline CDR1 is SEHNR and CDR2 is FQNEAQ (reference sequence). CDR3 sequence: CASSQDRSLGEQYF. The DNA for the CDR3 is TGTGCCAGCAGCCAAGACAGAAGTCTCGGCGAGCAGTACTTC. The whole variable domain, filled in from reference TRBV7-9 and TRBJ2-7, reads DTGVSQNPRHKITKRGQNVTFRCDPISEHNRLYWYRQTLGQGPEFLTYFQNEAQLEKSRLLSDRFSAERPKGSFSTLEIQRTEQGDSAMYLCASSQDRSLGEQYFGPGTRLTVT.